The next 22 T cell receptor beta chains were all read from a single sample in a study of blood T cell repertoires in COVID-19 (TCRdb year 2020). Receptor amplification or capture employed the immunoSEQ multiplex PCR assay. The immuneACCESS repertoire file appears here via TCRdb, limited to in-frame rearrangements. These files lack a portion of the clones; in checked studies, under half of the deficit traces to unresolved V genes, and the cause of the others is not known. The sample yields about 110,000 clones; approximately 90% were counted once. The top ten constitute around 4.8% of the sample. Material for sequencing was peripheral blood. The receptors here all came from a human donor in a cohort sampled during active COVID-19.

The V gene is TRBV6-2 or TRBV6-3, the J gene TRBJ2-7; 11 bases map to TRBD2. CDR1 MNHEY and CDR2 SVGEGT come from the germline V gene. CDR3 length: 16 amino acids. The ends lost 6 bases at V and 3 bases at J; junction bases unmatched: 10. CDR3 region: CASSLWTSGRGYEQYF. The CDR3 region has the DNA TGTGCCAGCAGCCTCTGGACTAGCGGGCGGGGCTACGAGCAGTACTTC.

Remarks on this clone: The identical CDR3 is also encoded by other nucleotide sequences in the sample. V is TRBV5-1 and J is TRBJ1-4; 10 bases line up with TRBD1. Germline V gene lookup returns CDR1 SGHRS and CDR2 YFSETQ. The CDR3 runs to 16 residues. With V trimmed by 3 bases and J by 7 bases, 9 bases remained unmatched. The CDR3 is CASSSGTGARGEKLFF. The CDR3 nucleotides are TGCGCCAGCAGCTCCGGGACAGGGGCCCGGGGTGAAAAACTGTTTTTT.

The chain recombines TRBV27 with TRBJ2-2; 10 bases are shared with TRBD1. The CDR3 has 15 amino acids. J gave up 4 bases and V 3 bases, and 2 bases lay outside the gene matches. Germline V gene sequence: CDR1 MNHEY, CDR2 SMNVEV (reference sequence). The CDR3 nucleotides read TGTGCCAGCAGTTTTAGGACAGGGGGCACCGGGGAGCTGTTTTTT. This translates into CASSFRTGGTGELFF.

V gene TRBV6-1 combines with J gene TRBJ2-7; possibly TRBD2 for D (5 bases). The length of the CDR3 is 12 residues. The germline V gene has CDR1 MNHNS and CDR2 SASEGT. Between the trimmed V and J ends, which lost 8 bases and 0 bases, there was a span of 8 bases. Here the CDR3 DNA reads TGTGCCAGCCGAACTAGCTCCTACGAGCAGTACTTC. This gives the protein CASRTSSYEQYF.

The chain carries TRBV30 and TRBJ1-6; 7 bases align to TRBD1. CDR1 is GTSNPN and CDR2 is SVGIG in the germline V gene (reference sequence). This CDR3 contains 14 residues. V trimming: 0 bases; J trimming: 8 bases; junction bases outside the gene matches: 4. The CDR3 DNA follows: TGTGCCTGGAGTGTTTCAGGGGGTGATTCACCCCTCCACTTT. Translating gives CAWSVSGGDSPLHF.

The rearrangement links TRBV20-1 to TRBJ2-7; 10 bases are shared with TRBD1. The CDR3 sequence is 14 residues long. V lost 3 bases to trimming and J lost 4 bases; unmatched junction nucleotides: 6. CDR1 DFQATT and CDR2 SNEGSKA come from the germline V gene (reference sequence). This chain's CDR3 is CSASPGQGSYEQYF. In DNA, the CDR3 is TGCAGTGCTAGTCCGGGACAGGGGAGTTACGAGCAGTACTTC.

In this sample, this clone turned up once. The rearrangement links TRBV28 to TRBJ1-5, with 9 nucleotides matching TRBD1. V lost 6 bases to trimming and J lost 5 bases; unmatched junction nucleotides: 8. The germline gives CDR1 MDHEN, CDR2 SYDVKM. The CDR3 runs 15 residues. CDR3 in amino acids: CASSETGTGYQPQHF. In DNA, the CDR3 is TGTGCCAGCAGCGAAACCGGGACAGGGTATCAGCCCCAGCATTTT. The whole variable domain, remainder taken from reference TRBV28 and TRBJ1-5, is DVKVTQSSRYLVKRTGEKVFLECVQDMDHENMFWYRQDPGLGLRLIYFSYDVKMKEKGDIPEGYSVSREKKERFSLILESASTNQTSMYLCASSETGTGYQPQHFGDGTRLSIL.

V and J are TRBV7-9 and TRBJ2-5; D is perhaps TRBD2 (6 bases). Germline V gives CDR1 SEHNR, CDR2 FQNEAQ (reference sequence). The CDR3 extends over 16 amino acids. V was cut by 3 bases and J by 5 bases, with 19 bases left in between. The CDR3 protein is CASSFGNSGVGETQYF. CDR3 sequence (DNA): TGTGCCAGCAGCTTCGGAAATAGCGGAGTCGGGGAGACCCAGTACTTC.

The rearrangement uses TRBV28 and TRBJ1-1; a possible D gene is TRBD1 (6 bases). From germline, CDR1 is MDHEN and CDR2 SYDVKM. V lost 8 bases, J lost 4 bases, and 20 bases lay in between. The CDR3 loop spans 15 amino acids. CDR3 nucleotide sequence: TGTGCCAGCGGCTCATCAGGGGCGAAGGGCACTGAAGCTTTCTTT. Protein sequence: CASGSSGAKGTEAFF.

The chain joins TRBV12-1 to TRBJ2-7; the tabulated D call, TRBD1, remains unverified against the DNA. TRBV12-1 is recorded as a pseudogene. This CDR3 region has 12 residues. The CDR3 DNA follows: TGTGCCAGCAGCTTTGCGCGACAGGAGCAGTACTTC. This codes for CASSFARQEQYF.

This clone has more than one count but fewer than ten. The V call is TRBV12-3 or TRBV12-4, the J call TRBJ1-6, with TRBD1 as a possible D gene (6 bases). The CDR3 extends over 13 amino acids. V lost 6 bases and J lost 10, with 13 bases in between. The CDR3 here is CASSKRGNSPLHF. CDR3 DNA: TGTGCCAGCAGCAAGAGGGGGAACTCACCCCTCCACTTT.

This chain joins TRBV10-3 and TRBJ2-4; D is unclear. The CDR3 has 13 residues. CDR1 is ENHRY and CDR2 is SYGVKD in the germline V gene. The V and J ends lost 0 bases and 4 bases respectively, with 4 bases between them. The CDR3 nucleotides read TGTGCCATCAGTGAGTCGGAGAAAAACATTCAGTACTTC. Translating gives CAISESEKNIQYF.

In DNA form, the CDR3 reads TGTGCCAGCAGCTTATGGACACAGGGGGCGAACGAAAAACTGTTTTTT. This codes for CASSLWTQGANEKLFF. J is TRBJ1-4 and V is TRBV5-4; 9 bases align to TRBD1. Germline trimming cut 2 bases from V and 8 bases from J; bases unmatched to any gene: 10. Germline V gene lookup returns CDR1 SGHNT and CDR2 YYREEE (reference sequence). CDR3 length: 16 amino acids.

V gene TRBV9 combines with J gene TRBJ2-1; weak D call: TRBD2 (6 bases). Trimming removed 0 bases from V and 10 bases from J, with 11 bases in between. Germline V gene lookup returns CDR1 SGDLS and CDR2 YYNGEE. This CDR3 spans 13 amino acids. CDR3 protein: CASSVALAAEQFF. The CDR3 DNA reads TGTGCCAGCAGCGTAGCCTTAGCGGCGGAGCAGTTCTTC.

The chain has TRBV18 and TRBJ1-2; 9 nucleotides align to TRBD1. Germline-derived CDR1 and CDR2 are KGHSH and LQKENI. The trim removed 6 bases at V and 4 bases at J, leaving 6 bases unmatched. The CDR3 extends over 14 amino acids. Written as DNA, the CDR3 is TGTGCCAGCTCCCCCGGACAGGGGAGCTATGGCTACACCTTC. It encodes CASSPGQGSYGYTF.

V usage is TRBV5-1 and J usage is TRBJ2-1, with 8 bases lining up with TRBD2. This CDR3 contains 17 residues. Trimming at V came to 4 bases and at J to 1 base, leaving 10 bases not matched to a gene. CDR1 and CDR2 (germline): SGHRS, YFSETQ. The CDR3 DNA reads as TGCGCCAGCAGCCCCCGGCCAGCGGGAGAGTCCTACAATGAGCAGTTCTTC. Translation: CASSPRPAGESYNEQFF.

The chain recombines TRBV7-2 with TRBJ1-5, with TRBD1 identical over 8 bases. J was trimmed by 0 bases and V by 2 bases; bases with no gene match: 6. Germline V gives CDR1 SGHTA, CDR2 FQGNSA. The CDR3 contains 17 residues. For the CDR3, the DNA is TGTGCCAGCAGCTTAACTAGGACAGGGTATAGCAATCAGCCCCAGCATTTT. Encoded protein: CASSLTRTGYSNQPQHF. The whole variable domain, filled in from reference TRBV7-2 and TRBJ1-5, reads GAGVSQSPSNKVTEKGKDVELRCDPISGHTALYWYRQSLGQGLEFLIYFQGNSAPDKSGLPSDRFSAERTGGSVSTLTIQRTQQEDSAVYLCASSLTRTGYSNQPQHFGDGTRLSIL.

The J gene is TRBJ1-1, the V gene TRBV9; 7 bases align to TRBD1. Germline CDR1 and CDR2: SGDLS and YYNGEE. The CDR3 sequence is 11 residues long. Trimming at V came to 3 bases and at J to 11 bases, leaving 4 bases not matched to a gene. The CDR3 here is CASSGGGWAFF. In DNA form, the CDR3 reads TGTGCCAGCAGCGGAGGGGGCTGGGCTTTCTTT.

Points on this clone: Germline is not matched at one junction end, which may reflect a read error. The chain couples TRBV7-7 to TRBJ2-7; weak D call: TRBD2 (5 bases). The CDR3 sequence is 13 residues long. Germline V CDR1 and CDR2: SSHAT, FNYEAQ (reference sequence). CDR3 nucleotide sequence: TGTGCTAGCAGCTTAGCGTCCACCTACGAGCAGTACTTC. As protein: CASSLASTYEQYF.

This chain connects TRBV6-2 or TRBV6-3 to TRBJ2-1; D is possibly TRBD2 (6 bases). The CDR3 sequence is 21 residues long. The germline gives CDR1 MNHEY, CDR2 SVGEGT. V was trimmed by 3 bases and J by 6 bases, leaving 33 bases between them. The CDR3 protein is CASSYVRILSGERRKSNEQFF. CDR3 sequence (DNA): TGTGCCAGCAGTTATGTTAGGATCCTGTCGGGAGAGAGGAGGAAGTCCAATGAGCAGTTCTTC.

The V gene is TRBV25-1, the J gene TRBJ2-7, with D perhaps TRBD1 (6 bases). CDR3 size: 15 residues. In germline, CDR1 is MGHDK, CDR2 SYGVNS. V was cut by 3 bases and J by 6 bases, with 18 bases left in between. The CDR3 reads CASSDWGRGPFEQYF. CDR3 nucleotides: TGTGCCAGCAGTGATTGGGGCAGGGGACCTTTCGAGCAGTACTTC.

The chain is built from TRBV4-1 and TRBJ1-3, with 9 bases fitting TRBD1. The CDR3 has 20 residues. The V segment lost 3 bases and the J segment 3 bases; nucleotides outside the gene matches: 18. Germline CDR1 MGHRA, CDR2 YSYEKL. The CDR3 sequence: CASSHNLRDRVSLVGNTIYF. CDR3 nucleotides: TGCGCCAGCAGCCATAATCTCCGGGACAGGGTATCTTTGGTTGGAAACACCATATATTTT.